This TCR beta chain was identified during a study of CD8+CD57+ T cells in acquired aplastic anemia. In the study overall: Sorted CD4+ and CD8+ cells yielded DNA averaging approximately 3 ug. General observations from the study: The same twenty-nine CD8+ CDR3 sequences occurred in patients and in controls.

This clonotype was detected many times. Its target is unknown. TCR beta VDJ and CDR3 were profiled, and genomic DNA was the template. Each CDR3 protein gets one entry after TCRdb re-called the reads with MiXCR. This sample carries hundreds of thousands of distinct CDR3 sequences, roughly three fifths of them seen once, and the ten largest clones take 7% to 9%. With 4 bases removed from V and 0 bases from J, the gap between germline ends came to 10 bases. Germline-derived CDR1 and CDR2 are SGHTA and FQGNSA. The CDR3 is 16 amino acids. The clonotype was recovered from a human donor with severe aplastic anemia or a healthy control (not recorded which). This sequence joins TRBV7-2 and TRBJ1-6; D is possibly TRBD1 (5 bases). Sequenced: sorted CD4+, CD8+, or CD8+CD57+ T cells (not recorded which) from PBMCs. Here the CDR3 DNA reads TGTGCCAGCAGCTGGCGACAGAGCTCCTATAATTCACCCCTCCACTTT. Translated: CASSWRQSSYNSPLHF.